These 29 T cell receptor beta chains share one sample of origin, sequenced in a study of vaccination effects on CD4 cells after COVID-19. ViraFEST used viral peptide pools to expand antigen-specific CD4+ T cells before sequencing. At the end of around 11 days of culture, CD4+ T cells were isolated. Two doses of either BNT162b2 or mRNA-1273 were given to each participant. TCRdb's copy holds only in-frame clones and misses some; the assay was immunoSEQ multiplex PCR. The table shows under 80,000 clones, with 76% occurring only once. Antigens of these TCRs are unknown. Material: CD4+ T cells from PBMCs cultured with HCoV-OC43 spike peptides, obtained after COVID-19 vaccination. Stated subset: HCoV-OC43 spike overlapping peptide pool stimulation. Source of these receptors: a human donor who received a COVID-19 vaccine.

The CDR3 is CASSLQPPGQSFYGYTF. The CDR3 coding sequence is TGTGCCAGCAGCCTACAGCCCCCGGGACAGAGCTTCTATGGCTACACCTTC. The rearrangement joins TRBV7-2 to TRBJ1-2; 7 positions match TRBD1. Trimming took 5 bases from V and 4 from J; bases not matched to a gene: 16. The germline CDR1 and CDR2 sequences are SGHTA and FQGNSA. The CDR3 contains 17 residues. The whole variable domain, remainder taken from reference TRBV7-2 and TRBJ1-2, is GAGVSQSPSNKVTEKGKDVELRCDPISGHTALYWYRQSLGQGLEFLIYFQGNSAPDKSGLPSDRFSAERTGGSVSTLTIQRTQQEDSAVYLCASSLQPPGQSFYGYTFGSGTRLTVV.

The rearrangement uses TRBV2 and TRBJ1-2; D unclear. The germline CDR1 and CDR2 sequences are SNHLY and FYNNEI. The CDR3 is 14 amino acids. V shed 2 bases and J shed 0 bases, with 7 bases lying between them. CDR3 sequence reads: CASSEIGTNYGYTF. The DNA of the CDR3 is TGTGCCAGCAGTGAAATAGGAACTAACTATGGCTACACCTTC.

This rearrangement joins TRBV5-1 to TRBJ1-6; D gene unclear. The CDR3 contains 14 residues. The V gene lost 0 bases and the J gene lost 5 bases, with 6 bases spanning the gap. CDR1 is SGHRS, CDR2 YFSETQ, per germline. The CDR3 DNA reads as TGCGCCAGCAGCTTGGTTTCAGATAATTCACCCCTCCACTTT. This encodes CASSLVSDNSPLHF.

V gene TRBV10-3 combines with J gene TRBJ2-1; D gene unclear. The V gene's germline CDR1 is ENHRY and CDR2 SYGVKD. V lost 4 bases to trimming and J lost 4 bases, with 8 bases between them. The CDR3 loop spans 13 amino acids. In nucleotides, the CDR3 is TGTGCCATCAGTGGGCCCGAATACAATGAGCAGTTCTTC. Its protein is CAISGPEYNEQFF.

This clone has a handful of counts. The chain employs TRBV5-5 and TRBJ1-6, with 9 bases fitting TRBD1. In germline, CDR1 is SGHKS, CDR2 YYEKEE (reference sequence). The V gene end was trimmed by 2 bases and the J gene end by 10 bases; junction bases not matched to a gene: 13. The CDR3 length is 17 residues. CDR3 loop: CASSLSTLGQGGSPLHF. DNA for the CDR3: TGTGCCAGCAGCTTATCAACACTGGGACAGGGTGGGTCACCCCTCCACTTT.

The genes are TRBV5-1 and TRBJ2-2, with 11 bases that match TRBD2. V was pared by 1 base and J by 0 bases, with 8 bases of the junction left unmatched. Looked up from germline, CDR1 is SGHRS and CDR2 is YFSETQ. The CDR3 runs to 19 residues. The CDR3 region has the DNA TGCGCCAGCAGCTTGTCGGCTAGCGGGGGGTACGCGAACACCGGGGAGCTGTTTTTT. Its translation: CASSLSASGGYANTGELFF.

This clone appeared a single time. The chain carries TRBV5-6 and TRBJ2-1, with TRBD2 matching over 9 bases. Trimming at V came to 4 bases and at J to 8 bases, leaving 13 bases not matched to a gene. Germline lookup yields CDR1 SGHDT and CDR2 YYEEEE. The CDR3 has 16 residues. Here the CDR3 reads CASSTPIAGVVHEQFF. Here the CDR3 DNA reads TGTGCCAGCAGCACCCCGATAGCGGGAGTGGTTCATGAGCAGTTCTTC.

The gene calls are TRBV7-2 and TRBJ2-5, with D hard to call. CDR1 SGHTA and CDR2 FQGNSA come from the germline V gene. The CDR3 contains 11 residues. V lost 4 bases and J 7 bases, leaving 7 bases between the germline ends. DNA for the CDR3: TGTGCCAGCAGCTCGTCCGGGACCCAGTACTTC. This sequence encodes CASSSSGTQYF.

The rearrangement links TRBV7-2 to TRBJ1-1; possible D gene TRBD1, 5 bases. Germline lookup yields CDR1 SGHTA and CDR2 FQGNSA. The V end was cut by 5 bases, the J end by 4 bases, with 11 bases between. The CDR3 runs to 13 residues. CDR3 residues: CASSLGPLTEAFF. CDR3 nucleotide sequence: TGTGCCAGCAGCCTGGGACCGCTCACTGAAGCTTTCTTT. The full variable domain, completed using reference TRBV7-2 and TRBJ1-1, is GAGVSQSPSNKVTEKGKDVELRCDPISGHTALYWYRQSLGQGLEFLIYFQGNSAPDKSGLPSDRFSAERTGGSVSTLTIQRTQQEDSAVYLCASSLGPLTEAFFGQGTRLTVV.

The chain combines TRBV19 with TRBJ1-3, with D uncertain. In germline, CDR1 is LNHDA, CDR2 SQIVND (reference sequence). The CDR3 has 16 amino acids. Trimming cost V 7 bases and J 0 bases, with 16 bases left between them. The CDR3: CASKRGDTRSGNTIYF. CDR3 DNA: TGTGCCAGTAAGAGAGGAGACACCCGCTCTGGAAACACCATATATTTT.

A few counts support this clone. V and J are TRBV5-1 and TRBJ1-1, with a weak D call TRBD1 (5 bases). This CDR3 comprises 15 residues. The germline V and J ends were trimmed by 4 bases and 1 base, with 14 bases remaining between them. Germline lookup yields CDR1 SGHRS and CDR2 YFSETQ. As DNA, the CDR3 is TGCGCCAGCAGCACCTCCGGGAGGGGGAACACTGAAGCTTTCTTT. It specifies CASSTSGRGNTEAFF.

The rearrangement uses TRBV29-1 and TRBJ1-1; D ambiguous. V was pared by 7 bases and J by 5 bases, with 17 bases between. Germline CDR1 SQVTM, CDR2 ANQGSEA. The CDR3 spans 13 residues. The CDR3 loop reads CSGLGILDTEAFF. CDR3 nucleotide sequence: TGCAGCGGTCTGGGCATTCTGGATACTGAAGCTTTCTTT.

This rearrangement joins TRBV6-2 or TRBV6-3 to TRBJ2-3, with TRBD1 matching over 7 bases. CDR1 and CDR2 (germline): MNHEY, SVGEGT. This CDR3 has 14 amino acids. With V trimmed by 5 bases and J by 1 base, 3 bases remained unmatched. CDR3 protein: CASSHQGGTDTQYF. The DNA for the CDR3 is TGTGCCAGCAGTCACCAGGGGGGCACAGATACGCAGTATTTT.

The chain couples TRBV12-3 or TRBV12-4 to TRBJ1-2; no firm D call. The CDR3 has 13 amino acids. Between the trimmed V and J ends, which lost 7 bases and 2 bases, there was a span of 11 bases. CDR3 residues: CASTRTVNYGYTF. In nucleotides, the CDR3 is TGTGCCAGCACCAGGACGGTCAACTATGGCTACACCTTC.

The V and J genes are TRBV19 and TRBJ1-2; D uncertain. The CDR3 totals 12 residues. V lost 9 bases, J lost 7 bases, and 15 bases lay in between. CDR1 and CDR2 from the germline V gene are LNHDA and SQIVND (reference sequence). CDR3 DNA sequence: TGTGCCAGCCACACCCTGGGAGGTGGCTACACCTTC. This translates into CASHTLGGGYTF.

This sequence joins TRBV3-1 (or the pseudogene TRBV3-2) and TRBJ2-6; TRBD1 matches 8 bases. The V gene's germline CDR1 is LGHDT and CDR2 YNNKEL (reference sequence). The CDR3 contains 20 residues. Trimming cost V 7 bases and J 0 bases; bases outside gene matches: 17. CDR3 sequence reads: CASTPTAPGQVASGANVLTF. CDR3 DNA: TGTGCCAGCACCCCCACCGCGCCGGGACAGGTGGCCTCTGGGGCCAACGTCCTGACTTTC.

The chain is built from TRBV5-8 and TRBJ2-1; D is uncertain. The germline CDR1 and CDR2 sequences are SGHTS and YDEGEE. V was cut by 0 bases and J by 4 bases, with 5 bases left in between. The CDR3 is made up of 13 amino acids. The CDR3 bases are TGTGCCAGCAGCTTGGATCAGTACAATGAGCAGTTCTTC. It encodes CASSLDQYNEQFF.

This rearrangement joins TRBV6-5 to TRBJ2-2; 7 bases are a match to TRBD1. The V gene end was trimmed by 4 bases and the J gene end by 5 bases; junction bases not matched to a gene: 7. CDR3 length: 15 amino acids. In germline, CDR1 is MNHEY, CDR2 SVGAGI. The CDR3 DNA reads TGTGCCAGCAGTTCGACAGGGTCGGGGACCGGGGAGCTGTTTTTT. Protein: CASSSTGSGTGELFF.

The rearrangement joins TRBV6-5 to TRBJ1-2; D might be TRBD1 (5 bases). CDR1 is MNHEY and CDR2 is SVGAGI in the germline V gene. The germline V and J ends were trimmed by 5 bases and 5 bases, with 15 bases remaining between them. The CDR3 spans 14 residues. Here the CDR3 reads CASSPFRRGYGYTF. The CDR3 DNA reads as TGTGCCAGCAGTCCTTTCCGAAGGGGATATGGCTACACCTTC.

The CDR3 DNA sequence: TGTGCCAGCAGCTCGAGGGGGGGGAGCAATCAGCCCCAGCATTTT. Its translation is CASSSRGGSNQPQHF. The genes are TRBV5-6 and TRBJ1-5, with a weak D call TRBD1 (6 bases). The CDR3 sequence is 15 residues long. Germline loops: CDR1 SGHDT, CDR2 YYEEEE. V lost 3 bases and J lost 1, with 11 bases in between.

V is TRBV6-1 and J is TRBJ1-3; no clear D gene. Trimming left V 2 bases short and J 2 bases short, with 4 bases between. This CDR3 has 13 residues. The germline V gene encodes CDR1 MNHNS and CDR2 SASEGT. The CDR3 here is CASSETAGNTIYF. The CDR3 DNA reads as TGTGCCAGCAGTGAAACAGCTGGAAACACCATATATTTT.

The gene calls are TRBV18 and TRBJ2-1; 8 positions agree with TRBD1. V was clipped by 3 bases and J by 10 bases; unmatched bases: 11. This CDR3 spans 15 amino acids. Germline V lookup: CDR1 KGHSH, CDR2 LQKENI. The CDR3 sequence is CASSPPGQADGEQFF. The DNA of the CDR3 is TGTGCCAGCTCACCGCCGGGACAGGCCGACGGAGAGCAGTTCTTC.

The V and J genes are TRBV5-1 and TRBJ1-2; D call uncertain. CDR1 and CDR2 from the germline V gene are SGHRS and YFSETQ. Trimming removed 0 bases from V and 2 bases from J, with 11 bases in between. The CDR3 covers 15 residues. The CDR3 here is CASSLAPTLNYGYTF. The CDR3 coding sequence is TGCGCCAGCAGCTTGGCCCCGACTCTGAACTATGGCTACACCTTC. Variable domain in full (rest from reference TRBV5-1 and TRBJ1-2): KAGVTQTPRYLIKTRGQQVTLSCSPISGHRSVSWYQQTPGQGLQFLFEYFSETQRNKGNFPGRFSGRQFSNSRSEMNVSTLELGDSALYLCASSLAPTLNYGYTFGSGTRLTVV.

V usage is TRBV6-6 and J usage is TRBJ1-5; the match to TRBD1 covers 10 bases. The CDR3 contains 14 residues. Per the germline V gene, CDR1 is MNHNY and CDR2 is SVGAGI (reference sequence). With V trimmed by 8 bases and J by 4 bases, 5 bases remained unmatched. CDR3 nucleotide sequence: TGTGCCAGCGAGGGACAGGGGCGTAATCAGCCCCAGCATTTT. This sequence encodes CASEGQGRNQPQHF.

The V call is TRBV2, the J call TRBJ2-7; D perhaps matches TRBD1 (5 bases). CDR3 length: 11 residues. Germline assignment: CDR1 SNHLY and CDR2 FYNNEI. V was cut by 7 bases and J by 4 bases, with 8 bases left in between. CDR3 coding DNA: TGTGCCAGCATGGACACTTACGAGCAGTACGTC. Protein sequence: CASMDTYEQYV.

The chain employs TRBV3-1 (or the pseudogene TRBV3-2) and TRBJ2-2; D may correspond to TRBD1 or TRBD2 (5 bases each). The CDR3 is 14 amino acids. Germline V gene data show CDR1 as LGHDT and CDR2 as YNNKEL (reference sequence). The V gene lost 0 bases and the J gene lost 7 bases, with 9 bases spanning the gap. The DNA for the CDR3 is TGTGCCAGCAGCCAAGAGAGGGGAATCGGGGAGCTGTTTTTT. Protein product: CASSQERGIGELFF.

A single count supports this clone. This chain uses TRBV2 with TRBJ1-4; maybe TRBD1 (5 bases). Deletions cut 3 bases from V and 5 bases from J, with 16 bases between. Germline lookup yields CDR1 SNHLY and CDR2 FYNNEI. This CDR3 is built from 16 residues. The CDR3 is CASSDIGVVRNEKLFF. As DNA, the CDR3 is TGTGCCAGCAGTGATATAGGGGTCGTACGAAATGAAAAACTGTTTTTT.

This chain connects TRBV6-6 to TRBJ2-7; D remains ambiguous. The CDR3 spans 13 residues. Germline V gene lookup returns CDR1 MNHNY and CDR2 SVGAGI (reference sequence). Trimming left V 8 bases short and J 6 bases short, with 17 bases between. The DNA for the CDR3 is TGTGCCAGCCGGTTGGGCCCCGGCGGCGAGCAGTACGTC. As protein: CASRLGPGGEQYV.

This chain joins TRBV28 and TRBJ1-1; 7 nucleotides agree with TRBD1. V was pared by 6 bases and J by 0 bases, with 4 bases of the junction left unmatched. This CDR3 has 14 amino acids. CDR1 and CDR2 from the germline V gene are MDHEN and SYDVKM. CDR3 sequence reads: CASRTQGMNTEAFF. In DNA, the CDR3 is TGTGCCAGCAGAACACAGGGGATGAACACTGAAGCTTTCTTT.